The sample holds many counts of the clone carrying this T cell receptor (beta chain). Its antigen is as yet unknown. The V end was cut by 7 bases, the J end by 10 bases, with 11 bases between. CDR1 is SNHLY and CDR2 is FYNNEI in the germline V gene. The length of the CDR3 is 11 residues. Every cDNA TCR molecule received its own unique molecular identifier. In TCRdb, the 5' RACE reads were re-called with MiXCR into one record per CDR3 protein. Altogether over 15,000 distinct CDR3 sequences are present, 5% to 7% being singletons, with the ten largest covering about 9.3%. The source of the sample is a study of spatial heterogeneity in lung cancer. Broader study findings: The study found that ubiquitous and regional expanded TCR counts tracked ubiquitous and regional nonsynonymous mutations, respectively. For expanded intratumoral alpha and beta TCRs, counts tracked tumor mutation counts. The study estimated about 7.3% alpha and approximately 14% beta chain coverage of tumor T cells.

Time point of the sample: sample taken at primary tumor resection. Sequencing was performed on whole RNA extracted from tumor and nontumor lung tissue, or from frozen PBMC, and the material was left unsorted. The chain uses TRBV2 and TRBJ2-1; D ambiguous. This receptor was obtained from a female donor with early-stage non-small cell lung cancer. Sequenced material: lung tumor tissue, taken at surgery. This CDR3 reads CASTQAWEQFF. The CDR3 DNA follows: TGTGCCAGCACCCAGGCTTGGGAGCAGTTCTTC.